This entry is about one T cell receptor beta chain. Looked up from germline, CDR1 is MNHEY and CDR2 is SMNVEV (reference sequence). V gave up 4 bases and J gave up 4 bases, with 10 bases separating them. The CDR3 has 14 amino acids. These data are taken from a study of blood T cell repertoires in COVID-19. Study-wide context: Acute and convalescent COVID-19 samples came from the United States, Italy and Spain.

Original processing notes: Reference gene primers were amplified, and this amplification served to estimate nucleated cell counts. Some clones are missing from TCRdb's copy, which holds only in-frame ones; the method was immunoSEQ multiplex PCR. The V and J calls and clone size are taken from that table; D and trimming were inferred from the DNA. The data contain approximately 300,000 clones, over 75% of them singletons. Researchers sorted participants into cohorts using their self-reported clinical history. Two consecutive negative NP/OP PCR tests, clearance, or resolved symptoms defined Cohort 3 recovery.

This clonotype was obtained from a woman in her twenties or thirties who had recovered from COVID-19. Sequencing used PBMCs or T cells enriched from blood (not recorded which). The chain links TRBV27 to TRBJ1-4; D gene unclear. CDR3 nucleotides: TGTGCCAGCAGTTACGGGATGAGTAATGAAAAACTGTTTTTT. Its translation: CASSYGMSNEKLFF.